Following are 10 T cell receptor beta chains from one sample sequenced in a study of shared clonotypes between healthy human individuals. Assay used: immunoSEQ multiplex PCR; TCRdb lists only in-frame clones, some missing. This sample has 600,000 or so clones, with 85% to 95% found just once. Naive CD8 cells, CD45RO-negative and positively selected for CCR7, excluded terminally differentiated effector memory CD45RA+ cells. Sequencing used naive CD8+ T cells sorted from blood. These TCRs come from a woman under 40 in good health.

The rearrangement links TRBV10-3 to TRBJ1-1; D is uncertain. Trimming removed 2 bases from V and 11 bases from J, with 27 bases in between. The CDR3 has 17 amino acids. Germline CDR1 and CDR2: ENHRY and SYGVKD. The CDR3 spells CAISEEVGRIAPVAAFF. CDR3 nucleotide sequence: TGTGCCATCAGTGAGGAGGTAGGACGGATCGCCCCTGTGGCGGCTTTCTTT.

As DNA, the CDR3 is TGTGCCAGCAGTATTTTAGCGGGAGGTCTCTACAATGAGCAGTTCTTC. Translation: CASSILAGGLYNEQFF. The rearrangement uses TRBV27 and TRBJ2-1; 10 positions agree with TRBD2. The CDR3 spans 16 residues. The V segment lost 5 bases and the J segment 3 bases; nucleotides outside the gene matches: 7. Germline CDR1 MNHEY, CDR2 SMNVEV (reference sequence).

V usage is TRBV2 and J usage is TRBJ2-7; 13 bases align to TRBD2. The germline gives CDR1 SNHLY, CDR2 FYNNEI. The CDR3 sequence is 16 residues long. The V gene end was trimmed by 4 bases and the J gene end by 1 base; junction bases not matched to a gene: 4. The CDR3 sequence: CASSALLAGGSYEQYF. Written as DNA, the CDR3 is TGTGCCAGCAGTGCCCTACTAGCGGGAGGGTCCTACGAGCAGTACTTC. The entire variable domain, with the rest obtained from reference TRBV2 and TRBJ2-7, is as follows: EPEVTQTPSHQVTQMGQEVILRCVPISNHLYFYWYRQILGQKVEFLVSFYNNEISEKSEIFDDQFSVERPDGSNFTLKIRSTKLEDSAMYFCASSALLAGGSYEQYFGPGTRLTVT.

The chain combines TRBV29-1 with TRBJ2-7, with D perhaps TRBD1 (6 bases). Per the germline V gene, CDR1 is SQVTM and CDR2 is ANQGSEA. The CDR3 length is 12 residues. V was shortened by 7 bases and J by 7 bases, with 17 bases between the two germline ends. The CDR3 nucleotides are TGCAGCGCTGCTGGGGGCCGTGGAGAGCAGTACTTC. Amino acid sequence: CSAAGGRGEQYF.

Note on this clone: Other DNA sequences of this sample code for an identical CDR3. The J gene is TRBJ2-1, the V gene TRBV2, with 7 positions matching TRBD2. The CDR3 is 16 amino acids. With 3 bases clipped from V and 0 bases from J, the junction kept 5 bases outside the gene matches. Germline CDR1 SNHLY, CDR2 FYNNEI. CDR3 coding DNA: TGTGCCAGCAGTGAGTCTAGCGGTAGCTCCTACAATGAGCAGTTCTTC. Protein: CASSESSGSSYNEQFF.

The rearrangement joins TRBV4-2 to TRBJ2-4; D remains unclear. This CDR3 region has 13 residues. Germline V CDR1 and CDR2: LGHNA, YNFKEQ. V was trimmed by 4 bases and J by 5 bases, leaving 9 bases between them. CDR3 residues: CASSPGEQNIQYF. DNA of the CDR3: TGTGCCAGCAGCCCCGGCGAACAAAACATTCAGTACTTC.

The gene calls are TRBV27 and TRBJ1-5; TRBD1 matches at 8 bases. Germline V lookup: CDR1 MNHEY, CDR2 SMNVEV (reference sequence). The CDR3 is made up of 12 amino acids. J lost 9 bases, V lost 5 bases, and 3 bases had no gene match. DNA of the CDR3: TGTGCCAGCAGTCCAGGGGGCCCGCCCCAGCATTTT. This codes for CASSPGGPPQHF.

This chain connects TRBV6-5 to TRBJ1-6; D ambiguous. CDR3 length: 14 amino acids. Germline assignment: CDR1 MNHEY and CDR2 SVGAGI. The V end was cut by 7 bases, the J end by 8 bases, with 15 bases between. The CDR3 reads CASKPDGGYSPLHF. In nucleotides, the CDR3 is TGTGCCAGCAAGCCCGACGGTGGTTATTCACCCCTCCACTTT.

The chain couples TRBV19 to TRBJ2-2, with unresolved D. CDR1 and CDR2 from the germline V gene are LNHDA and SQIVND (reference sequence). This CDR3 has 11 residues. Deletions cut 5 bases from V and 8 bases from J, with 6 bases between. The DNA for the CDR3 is TGTGCCAGTAGTTTTAGTGGGGAGCTGTTTTTT. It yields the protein CASSFSGELFF.

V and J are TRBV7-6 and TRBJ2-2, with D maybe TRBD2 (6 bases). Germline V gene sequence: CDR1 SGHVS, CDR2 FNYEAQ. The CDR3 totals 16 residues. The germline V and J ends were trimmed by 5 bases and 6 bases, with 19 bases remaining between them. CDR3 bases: TGTGCCAGCAGCCCCGTGCTTGGGGGGAGCGCCGGGGAGCTGTTTTTT. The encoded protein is CASSPVLGGSAGELFF. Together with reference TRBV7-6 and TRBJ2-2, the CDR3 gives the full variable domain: GAGVSQSPRYKVTKRGQDVALRCDPISGHVSLYWYRQALGQGPEFLTYFNYEAQQDKSGLPNDRFSAERPEGSISTLTIQRTEQRDSAMYRCASSPVLGGSAGELFFGEGSRLTVL.